This T cell receptor (beta chain) appears in the sequencing data of a study of STAT5B mutations in CD4+ large granular lymphocyte leukemia. The germline gives CDR1 SGDLS, CDR2 YYNGEE. V was pared by 4 bases and J by 2 bases, with 16 bases between. The CDR3 loop spans 15 amino acids. As processed by the authors: Productive clonotypes were detectable down to 2.59 x 10-5 frequency. The assay was immunoSEQ multiplex PCR, and TCRdb's table has in-frame clones only and misses some. That table is the source of V, J and clone size, and D and trimming were worked out from the DNA. The sample shows 8,100 or so clones, about 74% of them seen only once.

The clonotype was recovered from a woman aged 55-69 years with CD4+ T-cell large granular lymphocyte leukemia. Sequencing input: PBMCs. This chain joins TRBV9 and TRBJ2-7; D is perhaps TRBD1 or TRBD2 (5 bases each). The CDR3 is CASSLKSPGPYEQYF. The CDR3 bases are TGTGCCAGCAGCCTCAAAAGCCCGGGACCCTACGAGCAGTACTTC.